This T cell receptor (beta chain) was profiled in a study of blood T cell repertoires in COVID-19. As originally analysed: Amplification of reference gene primers was used by the study to estimate nucleated cell counts. The repertoire was sequenced with immunoSEQ multiplex PCR; TCRdb's copy has only in-frame clones and lacks some. From that table come the V and J calls and clone size; the DNA was used to work out D and trimming. The data show about 200,000 clones, about 84% seen once. Per the germline V gene, CDR1 is MNHEY and CDR2 is SMNVEV (reference sequence). V dropped 3 bases and J dropped 14 bases, with 20 bases sitting between them. The CDR3 has 14 amino acids. Clinical history reported by participants formed the basis on which cohorts were assigned.

The clonotype was recovered from a man aged 40-49 years with acute COVID-19. This chain joins TRBV27 and TRBJ1-5, with a weak D call TRBD1 (6 bases). The sequencing sample was made of PBMCs or T cells enriched from blood (not recorded which). CDR3 sequence (DNA): TGTGCCAGCAGTTTTGGGGGCGCCCGATCAGCTGAGCATTTT. Protein: CASSFGGARSAEHF.